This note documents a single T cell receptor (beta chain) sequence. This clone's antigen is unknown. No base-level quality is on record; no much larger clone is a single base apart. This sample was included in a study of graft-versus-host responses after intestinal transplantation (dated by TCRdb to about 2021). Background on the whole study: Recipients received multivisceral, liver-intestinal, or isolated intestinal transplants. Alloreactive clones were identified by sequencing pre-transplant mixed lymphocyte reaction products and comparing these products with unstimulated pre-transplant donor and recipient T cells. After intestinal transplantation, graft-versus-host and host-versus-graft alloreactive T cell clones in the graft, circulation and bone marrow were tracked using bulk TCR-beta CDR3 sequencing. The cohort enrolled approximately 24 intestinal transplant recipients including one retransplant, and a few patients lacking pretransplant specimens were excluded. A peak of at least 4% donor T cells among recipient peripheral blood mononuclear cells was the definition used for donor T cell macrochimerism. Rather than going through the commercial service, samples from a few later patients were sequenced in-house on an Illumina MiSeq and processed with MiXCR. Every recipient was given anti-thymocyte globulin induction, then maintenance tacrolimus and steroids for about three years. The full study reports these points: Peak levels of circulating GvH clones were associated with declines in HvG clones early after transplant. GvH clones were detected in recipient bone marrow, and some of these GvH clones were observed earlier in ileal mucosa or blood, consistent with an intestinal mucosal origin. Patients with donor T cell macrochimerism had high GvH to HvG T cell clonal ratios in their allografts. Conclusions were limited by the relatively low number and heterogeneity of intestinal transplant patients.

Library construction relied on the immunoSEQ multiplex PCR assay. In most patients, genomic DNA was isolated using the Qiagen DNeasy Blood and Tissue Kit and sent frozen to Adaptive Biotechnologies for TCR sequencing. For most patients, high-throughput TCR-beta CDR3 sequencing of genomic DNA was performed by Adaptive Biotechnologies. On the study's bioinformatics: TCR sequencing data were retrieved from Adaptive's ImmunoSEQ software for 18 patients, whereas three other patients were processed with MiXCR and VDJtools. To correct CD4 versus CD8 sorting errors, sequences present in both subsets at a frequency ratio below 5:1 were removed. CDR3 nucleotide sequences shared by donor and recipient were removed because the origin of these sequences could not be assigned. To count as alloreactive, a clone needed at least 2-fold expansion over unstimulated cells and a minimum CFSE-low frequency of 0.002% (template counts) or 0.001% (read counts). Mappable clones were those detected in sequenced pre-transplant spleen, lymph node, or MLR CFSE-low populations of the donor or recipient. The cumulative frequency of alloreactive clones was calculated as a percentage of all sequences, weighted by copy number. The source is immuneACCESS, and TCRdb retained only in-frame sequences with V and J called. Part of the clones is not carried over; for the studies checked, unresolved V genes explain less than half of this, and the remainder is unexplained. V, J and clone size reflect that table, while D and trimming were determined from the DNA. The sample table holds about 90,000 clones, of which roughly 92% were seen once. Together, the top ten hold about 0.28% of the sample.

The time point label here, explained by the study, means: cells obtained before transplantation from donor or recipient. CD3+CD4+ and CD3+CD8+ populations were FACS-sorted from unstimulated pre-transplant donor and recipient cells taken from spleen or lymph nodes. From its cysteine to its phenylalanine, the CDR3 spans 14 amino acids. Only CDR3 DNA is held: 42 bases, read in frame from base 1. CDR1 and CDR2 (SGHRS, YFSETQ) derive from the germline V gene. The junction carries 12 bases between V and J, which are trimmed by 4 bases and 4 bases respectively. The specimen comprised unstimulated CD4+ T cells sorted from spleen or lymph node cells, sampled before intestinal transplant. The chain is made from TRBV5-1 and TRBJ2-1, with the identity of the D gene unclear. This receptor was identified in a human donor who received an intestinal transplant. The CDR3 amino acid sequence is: CASSTVPGYNEQFF. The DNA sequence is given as TGCGCCAGCAGCACAGTACCGGGTTACAATGAGCAGTTCTTC.